A single sample is the source of the 32 T cell receptor beta chains below, sequenced in a study of T cell changes during pregnancy in multiple sclerosis. Assay used: immunoSEQ multiplex PCR; TCRdb lists only in-frame clones, some missing. The sample lists tens of thousands of clones; almost 95% were seen once. This material consisted of peripheral blood, taken after pregnancy. The receptors shown here come from a female donor with multiple sclerosis, enrolled in a pregnancy study.

CDR3 in DNA: TGCAGTGCTCAACAGGGGAACGAGCAGTTCTTC. Its translation is CSAQQGNEQFF. The chain joins TRBV20-1 to TRBJ2-1, with TRBD1 identical over 7 bases. The CDR3 spans 11 residues. CDR1 is DFQATT, CDR2 SNEGSKA, per germline (reference sequence). The V gene end was trimmed by 5 bases and the J gene end by 10 bases; junction bases not matched to a gene: 5.

V is TRBV27 and J is TRBJ2-1; D gene ambiguous. V lost 2 bases, J lost 7 bases, and 15 bases lay in between. Germline CDR1 and CDR2: MNHEY and SMNVEV (reference sequence). This CDR3 has 15 amino acids. In DNA, the CDR3 is TGTGCCAGCAGTTTAATGACTCTCGACGGTAATGAGCAGTTCTTC. This sequence encodes CASSLMTLDGNEQFF.

This clone was detected once. The CDR3 spells CASSQMGPGGGNTEAFF. The CDR3 nucleotides are TGTGCCAGCAGCCAAATGGGGCCAGGGGGTGGCAACACTGAAGCTTTCTTT. V is TRBV4-2 and J is TRBJ1-1, with 7 bases lining up with TRBD1. The CDR3 length is 17 residues. Trimming removed 2 bases from V and 2 bases from J; junction bases left unmatched: 11. Germline CDR1 reads LGHNA; CDR2 reads YNFKEQ.

This chain uses TRBV5-6 with TRBJ2-1; D is undetermined. The germline V gene encodes CDR1 SGHDT and CDR2 YYEEEE. This CDR3 has 15 residues. Trimming took 0 bases from V and 0 from J, leaving 7 bases between them. In DNA, the CDR3 is TGTGCCAGCAGCTTGGTCGGGTTCTCCTACAATGAGCAGTTCTTC. Translation gives CASSLVGFSYNEQFF.

As regards this clone: A read error may account for a junction end that differs from germline. This chain joins TRBV28 and TRBJ2-7; 15 positions match TRBD2. CDR1 and CDR2 (germline): MDHEN, SYDVKM. The CDR3 runs to 12 residues. CDR3 nucleotides: TGTGCCAGCAGCCCCGGACTAGCGGGGGGGGCCTTC. As protein: CASSPGLAGGAF.

The chain combines TRBV12-5 with TRBJ2-2, with D maybe TRBD2 (6 bases). Trimming removed 6 bases from V and 5 bases from J, with 13 bases in between. Germline assignment: CDR1 LGHNT and CDR2 FRNRAP. The length of the CDR3 is 14 residues. The DNA of the CDR3 is TGTGCTAGTGGCAGCCCGACTAGAACCGGGGAGCTGTTTTTT. The encoded protein is CASGSPTRTGELFF.

This clone has just one count. The gene calls are TRBV7-2 and TRBJ2-3, with TRBD1 matching over 12 bases. The V and J ends lost 5 bases and 6 bases, in that order; junction bases with no gene match: 6. This CDR3 has 15 residues. CDR1 is SGHTA, CDR2 FQGNSA, per germline. CDR3 coding DNA: TGTGCCAGCAGCCGGGACAGGGGGCCATCGGATACGCAGTATTTT. Residues: CASSRDRGPSDTQYF.

The chain is built from TRBV27 and TRBJ1-2, with 8 bases identical to TRBD1. The CDR3 has 13 residues. The ends lost 6 bases at V and 8 bases at J; junction bases unmatched: 8. Germline assignment: CDR1 MNHEY and CDR2 SMNVEV (reference sequence). The CDR3, as DNA: TGTGCCAGCAGCGCGGACAGGGTAAACGGCTACACCTTC. Its translation: CASSADRVNGYTF.

V gene TRBV10-3 combines with J gene TRBJ2-5; TRBD2 agrees at 7 bases. This CDR3 region has 15 residues. Germline CDR1 is ENHRY and CDR2 is SYGVKD. V lost 4 bases and J lost 2; bases outside the gene matches: 7. CDR3 nucleotide sequence: TGTGCCATCAGTGGGGCTAGCGGAATACAAGAGACCCAGTACTTC. It is translated as CAISGASGIQETQYF.

The chain combines TRBV6-5 with TRBJ2-3; 13 bases map to TRBD2. Trimming cost V 4 bases and J 1 base; bases outside gene matches: 2. Germline CDR1 is MNHEY and CDR2 is SVGAGI. The CDR3 has 16 amino acids. The CDR3 here is CASSSGTSGGTDTQYF. Here the CDR3 DNA reads TGTGCCAGCAGTTCAGGGACTAGCGGGGGCACAGATACGCAGTATTTT.

This chain joins TRBV12-5 and TRBJ1-6, with a weak D call TRBD1 (5 bases). CDR1 LGHNT and CDR2 FRNRAP come from the germline V gene. The CDR3 is 16 residues long. V lost 6 bases to trimming and J lost 9 bases, with 21 bases between them. Here the CDR3 reads CASGYATGAGGSPLHF. The CDR3 bases are TGTGCTAGTGGCTACGCGACCGGGGCGGGGGGTTCACCCCTCCACTTT. The complete variable domain, with remaining parts taken from reference TRBV12-5 and TRBJ1-6, reads DARVTQTPRHKVTEMGQEVTMRCQPILGHNTVFWYRQTMMQGLELLAYFRNRAPLDDSGMPKDRFSAEMPDATLATLKIQPSEPRDSAVYFCASGYATGAGGSPLHFGNGTRLTVT.

V usage is TRBV7-3 and J usage is TRBJ2-7; 8 bases map to TRBD1. After removal of 5 bases from V and 2 bases from J, the junction contained 14 bases not matched to a gene. Per germline, CDR1 SGHTA and CDR2 FQGTGA. CDR3 length equals 17 residues. CDR3 protein: CASSAPRGQGWAYEQYF. CDR3 in DNA: TGTGCCAGCAGCGCACCCAGGGGGCAGGGGTGGGCCTACGAGCAGTACTTC.

The chain uses TRBV5-4 and TRBJ1-4; D gene ambiguous. The germline CDR1 and CDR2 sequences are SGHNT and YYREEE (reference sequence). The CDR3 extends over 16 amino acids. Trimming cost V 0 bases and J 0 bases, with 9 bases left between them. CDR3 in DNA: TGTGCCAGCAGCTTGGGGCCAGAAACAACTAATGAAAAACTGTTTTTT. Translating it yields CASSLGPETTNEKLFF.

This chain joins TRBV28 and TRBJ1-2, with D maybe TRBD1 (5 bases). Trimming cost V 3 bases and J 8 bases, with 10 bases left between them. The CDR3 is made up of 12 amino acids. In germline, CDR1 is MDHEN, CDR2 SYDVKM. For the CDR3, the DNA is TGTGCCAGCAGTTTGGGGTCAGGGGGCTACACCTTC. Its translation is CASSLGSGGYTF.

DNA for the CDR3: TGTGCCAGCGACCCGCTGGGACTCTCCTACAATGAGCAGTTCTTC. This codes for CASDPLGLSYNEQFF. The rearrangement links TRBV21-1 to TRBJ2-1; the table calls TRBD2, which could not be checked here. TRBV21-1 is a listed pseudogene. The CDR3 has 15 residues.

The chain recombines TRBV6-5 with TRBJ1-2; weak D call: TRBD1 (6 bases). Germline CDR1 is MNHEY and CDR2 is SVGAGI. CDR3 length: 13 residues. V gave up 5 bases and J gave up 5 bases, with 12 bases separating them. The chain's CDR3 is CASSQQGKYGYTF. The CDR3 bases are TGTGCCAGCAGTCAACAGGGAAAATATGGCTACACCTTC.

The chain employs TRBV18 and TRBJ1-1; D gene uncertain. Trimming shortened V by 2 bases and J by 0 bases, and 13 bases separated the two germline ends. The CDR3 loop spans 16 amino acids. Germline CDR1 is KGHSH and CDR2 is LQKENI. Written as DNA, the CDR3 is TGTGCCAGCTCACCATTGGTTGGGGAGGTGAACACTGAAGCTTTCTTT. Translated: CASSPLVGEVNTEAFF.

DNA of the CDR3: TGTGCCAGCTCCCCCGGGACTGAGTCGAGCTACACCTTC. Translated, it gives CASSPGTESSYTF. The chain recombines TRBV18 with TRBJ1-2, with D maybe TRBD1 (5 bases). Germline V gene lookup returns CDR1 KGHSH and CDR2 LQKENI. CDR3 length: 13 amino acids. V dropped 6 bases and J dropped 9 bases, with 17 bases sitting between them.

This chain connects TRBV19 to TRBJ1-1, with 9 bases lining up with TRBD1. The CDR3 is made up of 17 amino acids. The trim removed 6 bases at V and 2 bases at J, leaving 13 bases unmatched. Per the germline V gene, CDR1 is LNHDA and CDR2 is SQIVND (reference sequence). CDR3 protein: CASSPPGTGRINTEAFF. DNA for the CDR3: TGTGCCAGTAGCCCCCCCGGGACAGGGAGGATAAACACTGAAGCTTTCTTT. The whole variable domain, filled in from reference TRBV19 and TRBJ1-1, reads DGGITQSPKYLFRKEGQNVTLSCEQNLNHDAMYWYRQDPGQGLRLIYYSQIVNDFQKGDIAEGYSVSREKKESFPLTVTSAQKNPTAFYLCASSPPGTGRINTEAFFGQGTRLTVV.

The chain uses TRBV29-1 and TRBJ2-2, with TRBD2 matching over 11 bases. Germline V gene lookup returns CDR1 SQVTM and CDR2 ANQGSEA. V shed 3 bases and J 5 bases; nucleotides not matched to a gene: 5. This CDR3 comprises 15 residues. The CDR3, as DNA: TGCAGCGTTGAGCTTAGCGGGGGGGCGACCGGGGAGCTGTTTTTT. This sequence encodes CSVELSGGATGELFF.

The rearrangement joins TRBV10-3 to TRBJ2-1; 11 nucleotides match TRBD2. Per the germline V gene, CDR1 is ENHRY and CDR2 is SYGVKD. The CDR3 has 15 residues. Germline trimming cut 0 bases from V and 6 bases from J; bases unmatched to any gene: 1. CDR3 nucleotides: TGTGCCATCAGTGAGTCGACTAGCGGGGCCAATGAGCAGTTCTTC. Protein: CAISESTSGANEQFF.

This clone has more than one count but fewer than ten. The V call is TRBV4-3, the J call TRBJ2-2, with 8 bases aligning to TRBD1. With V trimmed by 0 bases and J by 4 bases, 4 bases remained unmatched. Germline V gives CDR1 LGHNA, CDR2 YSLEER. The CDR3 length is 16 residues. The CDR3 reads CASSQDPGQVTGELFF. CDR3 bases: TGCGCCAGCAGCCAAGACCCGGGACAGGTCACCGGGGAGCTGTTTTTT.

The rearrangement links TRBV6-5 to TRBJ2-1; D is possibly TRBD1 (6 bases). With 1 base removed from V and 0 bases from J, the gap between germline ends came to 10 bases. The CDR3 runs to 16 residues. Looked up from germline, CDR1 is MNHEY and CDR2 is SVGAGI. The CDR3 DNA reads as TGTGCCAGCAGTTACTTTACAGGGAGCTCCTACAATGAGCAGTTCTTC. Protein product: CASSYFTGSSYNEQFF.

This rearrangement joins TRBV5-5 to TRBJ2-3; D is possibly TRBD2 (9 bases). The V end lost 6 bases, the J end lost 3 bases, and 20 bases lay between the germline ends. The CDR3 length is 16 residues. Germline V gene sequence: CDR1 SGHKS, CDR2 YYEKEE (reference sequence). The CDR3 DNA follows: TGTGCCAGCATCCCAGGGGGCGGGGGGGCAACAGATACGCAGTATTTT. This encodes CASIPGGGGATDTQYF.

This chain uses TRBV10-1 with TRBJ1-1, with D perhaps TRBD1 (6 bases). The V and J ends lost 11 bases and 5 bases respectively, with 18 bases between them. Germline-derived CDR1 and CDR2 are WNHNN and SYGVQD (reference sequence). CDR3 length equals 13 residues. The CDR3 reads CAVDRQERTEAFF. The CDR3 coding sequence is TGCGCCGTCGACCGACAGGAGCGGACTGAAGCTTTCTTT.

J is TRBJ2-2 and V is TRBV7-2; 7 bases match TRBD2. This CDR3 comprises 15 residues. V was clipped by 1 base and J by 3 bases; unmatched bases: 2. CDR1 SGHTA and CDR2 FQGNSA come from the germline V gene. As DNA, the CDR3 is TGTGCCAGCAGCTTAGTAGCGGGCTACACCGGGGAGCTGTTTTTT. Its protein is CASSLVAGYTGELFF. Based on the CDR3 plus reference TRBV7-2 and TRBJ2-2, the full variable domain is GAGVSQSPSNKVTEKGKDVELRCDPISGHTALYWYRQSLGQGLEFLIYFQGNSAPDKSGLPSDRFSAERTGGSVSTLTIQRTQQEDSAVYLCASSLVAGYTGELFFGEGSRLTVL.

This chain connects TRBV7-2 to TRBJ1-2; D remains ambiguous. Between the trimmed V and J ends, which lost 4 bases and 2 bases, there was a span of 20 bases. The length of the CDR3 is 17 residues. Looked up from germline, CDR1 is SGHTA and CDR2 is FQGNSA. The CDR3, as DNA: TGTGCCAGCAGCTCTACGGACTCCCTTTTCTTAAACTATGGCTACACCTTC. It yields the protein CASSSTDSLFLNYGYTF.

This clone occurred once. The chain uses TRBV4-3 and TRBJ2-6; 8 positions match TRBD1. This CDR3 comprises 18 residues. V lost 1 base to trimming and J lost 2 bases; unmatched junction nucleotides: 7. CDR1 is LGHNA and CDR2 is YSLEER in the germline V gene. This chain's CDR3 is CASSQGLGTGTGANVLTF. CDR3 DNA: TGCGCCAGCAGCCAAGGTCTCGGGACAGGTACTGGGGCCAACGTCCTGACTTTC.

This clone was found once. The rearrangement joins TRBV7-2 to TRBJ2-5; D is unresolved. The CDR3 runs to 13 residues. Germline V gives CDR1 SGHTA, CDR2 FQGNSA. The V end lost 5 bases, the J end lost 6 bases, and 13 bases lay between the germline ends. The CDR3: CASSQKLAKTQYF. The DNA of the CDR3 is TGTGCCAGCAGCCAAAAACTCGCGAAGACCCAGTACTTC. Complete variable domain (other parts from reference TRBV7-2 and TRBJ2-5): GAGVSQSPSNKVTEKGKDVELRCDPISGHTALYWYRQSLGQGLEFLIYFQGNSAPDKSGLPSDRFSAERTGGSVSTLTIQRTQQEDSAVYLCASSQKLAKTQYFGPGTRLLVL.

The chain is built from TRBV18 and TRBJ1-3; D gene unclear. Germline lookup yields CDR1 KGHSH and CDR2 LQKENI. The CDR3 contains 16 residues. V was pared by 6 bases and J by 4 bases, with 19 bases between. CDR3 amino acids: CASSSRERSEGNTIYF. The CDR3 nucleotides are TGTGCCAGCTCCTCGAGAGAGCGTTCCGAGGGAAACACCATATATTTT.

The genes are TRBV14 and TRBJ2-7; D gene uncertain. The length of the CDR3 is 15 residues. Germline CDR1 reads SGHDN; CDR2 reads FVKESK. V dropped 1 base and J dropped 3 bases, with 13 bases sitting between them. The chain's CDR3 is CASSQGNGRYYEQYF. CDR3 in DNA: TGTGCCAGCAGCCAAGGAAATGGCAGGTACTACGAGCAGTACTTC.

This sequence joins TRBV19 and TRBJ2-5; 9 bases fit TRBD1. This CDR3 spans 12 amino acids. Trimming took 8 bases from V and 4 from J; bases not matched to a gene: 2. Per germline, CDR1 LNHDA and CDR2 SQIVND (reference sequence). The CDR3 here is CASDRGGETQYF. For the CDR3, the DNA is TGTGCCAGTGACAGGGGGGGAGAGACCCAGTACTTC.